These T cell receptor beta chains were read from a single sample in a study of human T cells and chemical hapten exposure. TCRdb called the RACE reads again in MiXCR, with one record for every CDR3 protein. The sample shows approximately 97,000 distinct CDR3 sequences, roughly an eighth of them seen only once. Sequences were derived from whole blood, sampled in connection with sensitization to the hapten diphenylcyclopropenone (DPC). These receptors all come from a woman in her forties with alopecia areata. Some clones in this sample may be carry-over from other donors' samples. Both conserved end residues are part of each CDR3. The D gene is left open where the match is weak. Expanded clones get a size class; other rows say once, few or many, or leave the size out.

d_call j_call clone_size v_call cdr3_aa cdr3_nt
NA TRBJ2-1 few TRBV25-1 CASSELSGPFF TGTGCCAGCAGTGAGCTATCAGGGCCGTTCTTC
TRBD1 TRBJ2-7 NA TRBV25-1 CVSREGQGLYEQYF TGTGTCAGCAGAGAGGGACAGGGGCTCTACGAGCAGTACTTC
NA TRBJ2-6 few TRBV15 CATSSTRSGANVLTF TGTGCCACCAGTTCCACCCGATCTGGGGCCAACGTCCTGACTTTC
NA TRBJ2-4 many TRBV19 CASSIPLGGKNIQYF TGTGCCAGTAGTATCCCACTAGGGGGGAAAAACATTCAGTACTTC
TRBD1 TRBJ1-2 few TRBV6-6 CASSLSGTGNYGYTF TGTGCCAGCAGTCTCTCCGGGACAGGCAACTATGGCTACACCTTC
TRBD2 TRBJ2-1 NA TRBV6-2/TRBV6-3 CASSYMSPGYAGGPFYNEQFF TGTGCCAGCAGTTACATGAGTCCAGGCTATGCGGGAGGTCCCTTCTACAATGAGCAGTTCTTC
NA TRBJ1-3 few TRBV11-2 CASSVGGTIYF TGTGCCAGCAGCGTTGGGGGCACCATATATTTT
NA TRBJ2-3 many TRBV3-1 CASSQSGIATFLYF TGTGCCAGCAGCCAGTCGGGAATAGCGACGTTCCTGTATTTT
TRBD1 TRBJ1-2 many TRBV4-1 CASSQQTDRESYGYTF TGCGCCAGCAGCCAACAGACGGACAGGGAGTCCTATGGCTACACCTTC
TRBD1 TRBJ2-7 few TRBV5-1 CASSSQGQGKAYEQYF TGCGCCAGCAGCTCCCAAGGACAGGGGAAGGCGTACGAGCAGTACTTC
TRBD1 TRBJ1-3 many TRBV6-6 CATDRGSGNTIYF TGTGCCACGGACAGGGGCTCTGGAAACACCATATATTTT
NA TRBJ2-7 many TRBV25-1 CASSESDMAYEQYF TGTGCCAGCAGTGAATCGGACATGGCCTACGAGCAGTACTTC
NA TRBJ2-1 NA TRBV19 CASSGRYNEQFF TGTGCCAGTAGTGGGAGATACAATGAGCAGTTCTTC
NA TRBJ1-2 few TRBV7-2 CASSLTEANYGYTF TGTGCCAGCAGCTTAACAGAGGCCAACTATGGCTACACCTTC
TRBD1 TRBJ1-2 NA TRBV9 CASSVGDRGPGYGYTF TGTGCCAGCAGCGTAGGTGACAGGGGCCCCGGCTATGGCTACACCTTC
NA TRBJ2-1 few TRBV12-3/TRBV12-4 CASSLREGGEQFF TGTGCCAGCAGTTTACGGGAAGGGGGTGAGCAGTTCTTC
TRBD1 TRBJ1-1 many TRBV7-2 CASSSGPGGLNTEAFF TGTGCCAGCAGCTCAGGCCCAGGGGGGCTAAACACTGAAGCTTTCTTT
NA TRBJ1-2 few TRBV20-1 CSARDLAAGYTF TGCAGTGCTAGAGATCTAGCGGCTGGCTACACCTTC
NA TRBJ1-6 few TRBV7-7 CASSHGKDSPLHF TGTGCTAGCAGCCATGGAAAAGATTCACCCCTCCACTTT
NA TRBJ2-2 NA TRBV10-3 CAIRGTENTGELFF TGTGCCATCAGGGGGACGGAGAACACCGGGGAGCTGTTTTTT
TRBD1 TRBJ1-2 many TRBV29-1 CSVPGQGGDPYGYTF TGCAGCGTTCCCGGACAGGGGGGCGACCCCTATGGCTACACCTTC
NA TRBJ1-1 NA TRBV28 CASSRLGGTGTEAFF TGTGCCAGCAGTCGTCTGGGGGGAACTGGCACTGAAGCTTTTTTT
TRBD1 TRBJ1-2 many TRBV28 CASSRDRNGYTF TGTGCCAGCAGCCGGGACAGAAACGGCTACACCTTC
NA TRBJ2-5 many TRBV6-5 CATGVGETQYF TGTGCCACGGGGGTAGGAGAGACCCAGTACTTC
TRBD1 TRBJ2-3 NA TRBV27 CASSLSPPVGDRPGTQYF TGTGCCAGCAGTTTATCGCCCCCCGTCGGGGACAGGCCCGGTACGCAGTATTTT
NA TRBJ1-1 few TRBV7-9 CASSLAQGTEAFF TGTGCCAGCAGCTTAGCGCAGGGCACTGAAGCTTTCTTT
TRBD2 TRBJ2-5 many TRBV20-1 CSASDAGGPGETQYF TGCAGTGCTAGCGACGCGGGAGGGCCGGGGGAGACCCAGTACTTC
NA TRBJ1-5 NA TRBV6-2/TRBV6-3 CASSYPSGRGNQPQHF TGTGCCAGCAGTTACCCCTCAGGGCGAGGGAATCAGCCCCAGCATTTT
NA TRBJ2-5 NA TRBV25-1 CASSETQGETQYF TGTGCCAGCAGTGAAACTCAGGGGGAGACCCAGTACTTC
TRBD2 TRBJ2-7 NA TRBV28 CASSLYGTGLGYEQYF TGTGCCAGCAGTTTGTACGGAACGGGACTAGGCTACGAGCAGTACTTC
TRBD1 TRBJ2-1 many TRBV7-2 CASSSGQGSHNEQFF TGTGCCAGCAGCTCCGGACAGGGGTCTCACAATGAGCAGTTCTTC
NA TRBJ1-1 many TRBV10-3 CAISDVGVVNTEAFF TGTGCCATCAGTGATGTCGGTGTCGTGAACACTGAAGCTTTCTTT
NA TRBJ2-7 few TRBV7-9 CASSSSGDYEQYF TGTGCCAGCAGCTCCTCAGGAGACTACGAGCAGTACTTC
NA TRBJ1-3 NA TRBV9 CASTPGGSGNTIYF TGTGCCAGCACCCCTGGGGGCTCTGGAAACACCATATATTTT
NA TRBJ2-7 many TRBV30 CAWSDDNSYEQYF TGTGCCTGGAGCGACGACAACTCCTACGAGCAGTACTTC
NA TRBJ1-1 NA TRBV7-9 CASSFLRGGTEAFF TGTGCCAGCAGCTTTCTACGCGGGGGCACTGAAGCTTTCTTT
TRBD2 TRBJ2-7 NA TRBV5-5 CASSLSGGASYEQYF TGTGCCAGCAGCTTAAGCGGGGGCGCTTCCTACGAGCAGTACTTC
NA TRBJ1-6 few TRBV5-4 CASSSGRERSNSPLHF TGTGCCAGCAGCTCAGGAAGGGAGAGAAGTAATTCACCCCTCCACTTT
NA TRBJ1-5 NA TRBV3-1 CASSSTGASNQPQHF TGTGCCAGCAGCTCCACCGGGGCAAGCAATCAGCCCCAGCATTTT
TRBD2 TRBJ2-1 many TRBV7-2 CASRTSGGGNEQFF TGTGCCAGCAGAACTAGCGGAGGGGGAAATGAGCAGTTCTTC
TRBD2 TRBJ2-1 NA TRBV6-4 CASSPGGAGNEQFF TGTGCCAGCAGCCCCGGGGGGGCGGGGAATGAGCAGTTCTTC
TRBD2 TRBJ2-7 many TRBV6-5 CASSYLMETRGGLAGEQYF TGTGCCAGCAGTTACCTTATGGAGACGAGAGGGGGACTAGCGGGGGAGCAGTACTTC
TRBD2 TRBJ2-1 many TRBV12-3/TRBV12-4 CASSLAAHEQFF TGTGCCAGCAGTCTAGCGGCCCATGAGCAGTTCTTC
TRBD1 TRBJ1-2 NA TRBV5-5 CASSLTGGINYGYTF TGTGCCAGCAGCTTAACAGGGGGAATTAACTATGGCTACACCTTC
TRBD2 TRBJ2-3 many TRBV7-9 CASSLPSGGADTQYF TGTGCCAGCAGCTTACCTAGCGGGGGGGCAGATACGCAGTATTTT
NA TRBJ2-1 NA TRBV20-1 CSARDRVSYNEQFF TGCAGTGCTAGAGACAGAGTTTCCTACAATGAGCAGTTCTTC
TRBD1 TRBJ2-5 many TRBV10-3 CAISLTGGVQETQYF TGTGCCATCAGTCTGACAGGGGGCGTACAAGAGACCCAGTACTTC
NA TRBJ2-1 few TRBV20-1 CSARASQSSYNEQFF TGCAGTGCTAGAGCCAGCCAAAGCTCCTACAATGAGCAGTTCTTC
NA TRBJ1-5 few TRBV7-6 CASSLARGVNQPQHF TGTGCCAGCAGCTTAGCAAGAGGGGTCAATCAGCCCCAGCATTTT
TRBD1 TRBJ1-2 many TRBV28 CASSLGTAFYGYTF TGTGCCAGCAGTTTGGGGACAGCGTTCTATGGCTACACCTTC
NA TRBJ2-1 NA TRBV29-1 CSGPGAGSQEQFF TGCAGCGGCCCAGGGGCGGGGTCACAGGAGCAGTTCTTC
NA TRBJ2-7 NA TRBV28 CASRYIVGVPYF TGTGCCAGCAGATACATCGTTGGGGTCCCGTACTTC
TRBD2 TRBJ2-7 many TRBV12-3/TRBV12-4 CASTLGRGDSKQYF TGTGCCAGCACCTTGGGGCGGGGGGACTCCAAGCAGTACTTC
TRBD2 TRBJ2-1 few TRBV20-1 CSARDISGGFLSYNEQFF TGCAGTGCTAGAGATATCTCGGGAGGCTTCCTTTCCTACAATGAGCAGTTCTTC
TRBD2 TRBJ2-5 NA TRBV3-1 CASRTSGSQETQYF TGTGCCAGCAGGACTAGCGGATCGCAAGAGACCCAGTACTTC
NA TRBJ2-3 few TRBV18 CASSPTGASSTDTQYF TGTGCCAGCTCACCAACAGGAGCGAGTAGCACAGATACGCAGTATTTT
NA TRBJ2-4 few TRBV14 CAWRPPNDIQYF TGTGCCTGGAGGCCGCCAAACGACATTCAGTACTTC
NA TRBJ1-2 few TRBV29-1 CGLGGGYTF TGCGGCCTGGGAGGTGGCTACACCTTC
NA TRBJ2-2 NA TRBV20-1 CSARDPTNTGELFF TGCAGTGCTAGAGATCCCACGAACACCGGGGAGCTGTTTTTT